The 17 T cell receptor beta chains presented below share a single source sample, sequenced in a study of blood T cell repertoires in COVID-19. Produced via immunoSEQ multiplex PCR; TCRdb's table is partial and in-frame only. The repertoire holds 380,000 or so clones, 88% seen once, with around 0.95% in the top ten. Sequenced sample: PBMCs or T cells enriched from blood (not recorded which). These receptors all come from a woman between 25 and 40 years old with acute COVID-19.

The gene calls are TRBV30 and TRBJ1-1, with TRBD1 matching over 7 bases. The trim removed 6 bases at V and 4 bases at J, leaving 8 bases unmatched. CDR1 and CDR2 from the germline V gene are GTSNPN and SVGIG (reference sequence). This CDR3 contains 13 residues. The DNA of the CDR3 is TGTGCCTGTCTACGGGACAGTTTCACTGAAGCTTTCTTT. Protein: CACLRDSFTEAFF.

The V gene is TRBV30, the J gene TRBJ2-7; 7 nucleotides match TRBD2. Germline V gene lookup returns CDR1 GTSNPN and CDR2 SVGIG (reference sequence). The ends lost 0 bases at V and 3 bases at J; junction bases unmatched: 5. The CDR3 loop spans 14 amino acids. The CDR3 loop is CAWSVRASGYEQYF. The CDR3, as DNA: TGTGCCTGGAGTGTTAGAGCTAGCGGCTACGAGCAGTACTTC. The variable domain in full, completed from reference TRBV30 and TRBJ2-7, reads SQTIHQWPATLVQPVGSPLSLECTVEGTSNPNLYWYRQAAGRGLQLLFYSVGIGQISSEVPQNLSASRPQDRQFILSSKKLLLSDSGFYLCAWSVRASGYEQYFGPGTRLTVT.

The chain links TRBV7-2 to TRBJ1-2, with 7 nucleotides matching TRBD1. The germline CDR1 and CDR2 sequences are SGHTA and FQGNSA. The CDR3 is made up of 13 amino acids. J lost 10 bases, V lost 2 bases, and 7 bases had no gene match. CDR3 sequence (DNA): TGTGCCAGCAGCTTACGGGCAGGGGGGAACTACACCTTC. Residues: CASSLRAGGNYTF.

The chain links TRBV5-8 to TRBJ1-5; D is undetermined. CDR3 length equals 18 residues. The V end was cut by 0 bases, the J end by 5 bases, with 21 bases between. Looked up from germline, CDR1 is SGHTS and CDR2 is YDEGEE. The CDR3 bases are TGTGCCAGCAGCTTGGAAGTTAGGACTTTCCCTACTGATCAGCCCCAGCATTTT. This gives the protein CASSLEVRTFPTDQPQHF.

The chain combines TRBV6-5 with TRBJ1-3, with 8 bases identical to TRBD1. This CDR3 has 16 amino acids. CDR1 is MNHEY and CDR2 is SVGAGI in the germline V gene. J was trimmed by 0 bases and V by 4 bases; bases with no gene match: 5. The CDR3 spells CASSSRTGSSGNTIYF. The CDR3, as DNA: TGTGCCAGCAGTTCCCGGACAGGGAGCTCTGGAAACACCATATATTTT.

The gene calls are TRBV29-1 and TRBJ1-1; 7 positions match TRBD1. Germline V gene lookup returns CDR1 SQVTM and CDR2 ANQGSEA. Trimming removed 3 bases from V and 4 bases from J; junction bases left unmatched: 11. This CDR3 is built from 15 residues. The CDR3, as DNA: TGCAGCGTTGACCCGACAGGGATCGCCTCCACTGAAGCTTTCTTT. It is translated as CSVDPTGIASTEAFF.

The J gene is TRBJ1-3, the V gene TRBV5-1; D might be TRBD1 (6 bases). In germline, CDR1 is SGHRS, CDR2 YFSETQ. Deletions cut 4 bases from V and 4 bases from J, with 15 bases between. CDR3 length: 15 amino acids. As DNA, the CDR3 is TGCGCCAGCAGCCCGGAGGACAGTTGGGGAAACACCATATATTTT. Translated: CASSPEDSWGNTIYF.

This chain connects TRBV28 to TRBJ1-5, with D maybe TRBD1 (5 bases). CDR1 MDHEN and CDR2 SYDVKM come from the germline V gene. Trimming removed 7 bases from V and 8 bases from J, with 18 bases in between. This CDR3 has 14 residues. CDR3 sequence (DNA): TGTGCCAGCAACAGCTTGCAGGGCATCAAGCCCCAGCATTTT. Its translation: CASNSLQGIKPQHF. Full variable domain (missing parts from reference TRBV28 and TRBJ1-5): DVKVTQSSRYLVKRTGEKVFLECVQDMDHENMFWYRQDPGLGLRLIYFSYDVKMKEKGDIPEGYSVSREKKERFSLILESASTNQTSMYLCASNSLQGIKPQHFGDGTRLSIL.

The chain combines TRBV24-1 with TRBJ2-7; TRBD2 matches 8 bases. CDR3 length: 15 residues. J lost 4 bases, V lost 4 bases, and 8 bases had no gene match. The V gene's germline CDR1 is KGHDR and CDR2 SFDVKD. CDR3 region: CATSDGGVGGYEQYF. CDR3 DNA sequence: TGTGCCACCAGTGACGGGGGGGTAGGGGGTTACGAGCAGTACTTC.

Turning to this clone: In the same sample, other DNA sequences code for this CDR3. The chain is built from TRBV9 and TRBJ2-3; D gene uncertain. V was pared by 0 bases and J by 2 bases, with 7 bases between. This CDR3 region has 14 residues. From germline, CDR1 is SGDLS and CDR2 YYNGEE. CDR3 in amino acids: CASSVVASTDTQYF. The CDR3, as DNA: TGTGCCAGCAGCGTAGTGGCTTCCACAGATACGCAGTATTTT.

The chain has TRBV2 and TRBJ2-3, with a possible D match to TRBD2 (5 bases). The V gene lost 6 bases and the J gene lost 7 bases, with 14 bases spanning the gap. This CDR3 region has 13 residues. CDR1 is SNHLY and CDR2 is FYNNEI in the germline V gene. The CDR3 loop is CASSGTEVNTQYF. The DNA of the CDR3 is TGTGCCAGCAGCGGAACGGAGGTAAATACGCAGTATTTT. The full variable domain, with the rest looked up from reference TRBV2 and TRBJ2-3, is EPEVTQTPSHQVTQMGQEVILRCVPISNHLYFYWYRQILGQKVEFLVSFYNNEISEKSEIFDDQFSVERPDGSNFTLKIRSTKLEDSAMYFCASSGTEVNTQYFGPGTRLTVL.

CDR3 nucleotides: TGTGCCAGCAGCCACACCACTCAGGGCCGTGAGACCCAGTACTTC. Protein sequence: CASSHTTQGRETQYF. The V call is TRBV2, the J call TRBJ2-5, with D possibly TRBD1 on 5 matching bases. Germline V gene lookup returns CDR1 SNHLY and CDR2 FYNNEI. The V end was cut by 6 bases, the J end by 5 bases, with 19 bases between. CDR3 size: 15 residues.

Of note for this clone: At the DNA level, this CDR3 is encoded by other sequences in the same sample as well. For the CDR3, the DNA is TGTGCCAGTAGTGCAAGGGGCAACACTGAAGCTTTCTTT. It yields the protein CASSARGNTEAFF. This chain joins TRBV19 and TRBJ1-1, with D possibly matching TRBD1 (5 bases). Trimming shortened V by 5 bases and J by 2 bases, and 9 bases separated the two germline ends. The V gene's germline CDR1 is LNHDA and CDR2 SQIVND (reference sequence). The CDR3 is made up of 13 amino acids.

J is TRBJ1-4 and V is TRBV18; possibly TRBD1 for D (6 bases). The CDR3 loop spans 13 amino acids. Germline CDR1 reads KGHSH; CDR2 reads LQKENI. Between the trimmed V and J ends, which lost 6 bases and 8 bases, there was a span of 13 bases. CDR3 DNA: TGTGCCAGCTCCCCCCGGGACAACGAAAAACTGTTTTTT. Translating gives CASSPRDNEKLFF.

As to this clone: The same CDR3 also results from other DNA sequences found in this sample. This chain uses TRBV18 with TRBJ1-5, with TRBD1 matching 8 bases. The germline V gene encodes CDR1 KGHSH and CDR2 LQKENI. The CDR3 is 15 amino acids. V was pared by 3 bases and J by 2 bases, with 3 bases of the junction left unmatched. CDR3 in amino acids: CASSPDRGGNQPQHF. The CDR3 DNA reads TGTGCCAGCTCACCCGACAGGGGAGGCAATCAGCCCCAGCATTTT.

The chain has TRBV7-2 and TRBJ1-1; 7 positions match TRBD1. V was pared by 5 bases and J by 1 base, with 4 bases of the junction left unmatched. The CDR3 is made up of 14 amino acids. The V gene's germline CDR1 is SGHTA and CDR2 FQGNSA. CDR3 sequence reads: CASSGRQGNTEAFF. In DNA form, the CDR3 reads TGTGCCAGCAGCGGGAGACAGGGGAACACTGAAGCTTTCTTT.

V usage is TRBV3-1 (or the pseudogene TRBV3-2) and J usage is TRBJ2-3; perhaps TRBD1 as D (5 bases). The CDR3 length is 14 residues. V was pared by 4 bases and J by 4 bases, with 12 bases between. The germline CDR1 and CDR2 sequences are LGHDT and YNNKEL (reference sequence). The CDR3 DNA reads as TGTGCCAGCAGCCCGGACATTACTGCAGATACGCAGTATTTT. It codes for CASSPDITADTQYF.